This T cell receptor (beta chain) comes out of a study of blood T cell repertoires in COVID-19. Between the trimmed V and J ends, which lost 4 bases and 5 bases, there was a span of 13 bases. This CDR3 has 14 residues. The V gene's germline CDR1 is SGHRS and CDR2 YFSETQ. Authors' analysis steps: From reference gene primer amplification, estimates of nucleated cell counts were derived. Clones were read by immunoSEQ multiplex PCR, and TCRdb kept only the in-frame ones, dropping some. V and J calls and clone size follow that table, whereas D and trimming were derived from the DNA. The table records about 250,000 clones, roughly 85% of them present only once. Residents of 24 US areas, aged about 18 to 95 years, made up the participants.

Sequencing was carried out using PBMCs or T cells enriched from blood (not recorded which). This chain links TRBV5-1 with TRBJ2-1; D may be TRBD2 (6 bases). This sequence was found in a woman aged 45-65 years with acute COVID-19. DNA of the CDR3: TGCGCCAGCAGCCACCGGGACTTGAACAATGAGCAGTTCTTC. Its translation: CASSHRDLNNEQFF.